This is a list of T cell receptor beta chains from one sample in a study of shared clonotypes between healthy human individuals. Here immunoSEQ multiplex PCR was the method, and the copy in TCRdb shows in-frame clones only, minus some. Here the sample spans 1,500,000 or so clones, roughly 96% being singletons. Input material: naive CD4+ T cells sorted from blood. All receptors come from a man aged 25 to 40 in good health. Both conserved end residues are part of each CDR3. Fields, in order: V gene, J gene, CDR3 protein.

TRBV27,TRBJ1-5,CASSLGRNQPQHF
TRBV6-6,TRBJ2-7,CASSNQPYEQYF
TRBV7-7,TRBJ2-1,CASSREGPNVEQFF
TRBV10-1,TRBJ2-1,CASRKSAGAGYEQFF
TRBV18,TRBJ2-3,CASSPTSRKSGTDTQYF
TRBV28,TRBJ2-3,CASTLTGYADTQYF
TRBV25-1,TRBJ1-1,CASSGGQMNTEAFF
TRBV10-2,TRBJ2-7,CASRGGSYEQYF
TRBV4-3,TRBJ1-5,CASSQDPTGYQPQHF
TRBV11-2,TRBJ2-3,CASSLDVDTQYF
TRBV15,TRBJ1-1,CATSRVRSRDTEAFF
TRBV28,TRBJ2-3,CASYQGGTGGRGTQYF
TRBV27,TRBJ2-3,CASSFRGLEPDTQYF
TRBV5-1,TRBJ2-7,CASSFGTSGSYEQYF
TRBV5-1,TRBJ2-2,CASSTTGELFF
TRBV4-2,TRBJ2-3,CASSQVEARGARTDTQYF
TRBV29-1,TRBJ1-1,CSVELGNRPFF
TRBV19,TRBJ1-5,CASSGAGAKLLPQHF
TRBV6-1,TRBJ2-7,CASTKTDPPYEQYF
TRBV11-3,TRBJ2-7,CASSSGYSYEQYF
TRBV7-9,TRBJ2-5,CASSLGQTLQETQYF
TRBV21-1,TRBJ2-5,CASIYCPGIETQYF
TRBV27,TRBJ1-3,CASSPDYGNTIYF
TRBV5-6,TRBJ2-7,CASSLELAYEQYF
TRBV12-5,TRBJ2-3,CASAPAIDLDTQYF
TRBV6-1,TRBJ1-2,CASSEDRTTFYGYTF
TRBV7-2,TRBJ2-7,CASSLDPVYEQYF
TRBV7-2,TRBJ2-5,CASSRTGMGETQYF
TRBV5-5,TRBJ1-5,CASSLLGGAGDQPQHF